These 17 T cell receptor beta chains originate from one sample sequenced in a study of regulatory T cells in long-lasting Graves disease. The time point: newly diagnosed GD, antithyroid drugs for less than 3 months. PBMCs were the source of the RNA used for TCR sequencing. Assembly of TCR beta libraries relied on iRepertoire HTBI primers together with Arm-PCR of CDR3 regions. TCRdb re-analysed the multiplex PCR reads in MiXCR, keeping a single row per CDR3 protein. The sample includes roughly 420,000 distinct CDR3 sequences, less than 20% of them seen just once. These data were also reused for a study on T cells in Graves' hyperthyroidism and ophthalmopathy.

The sequences come from peripheral blood mononuclear cells (PBMCs), collected at new diagnosis, from a patient treated with antithyroid drugs. The source of these receptors is a woman between 18 and 30 years old with Graves disease.

This clonotype appeared many times. A read error may produce the germline difference seen at one junction end. CDR3 in amino acids: CASSLQEETQYF. The CDR3 DNA reads TGTGCCAGCAGCTTACAAGAAGAGACCCAGTACTTC. V and J are TRBV5-1 and TRBJ2-5, with no clear D. Germline-derived CDR1 and CDR2 are SGHRS and YFSETQ. The CDR3 covers 12 residues.

In its sample, this clonotype was seen a few times. The chain couples TRBV6-2 or TRBV6-3 to TRBJ2-5; D might be TRBD1 (5 bases). The germline V gene encodes CDR1 MNHEY and CDR2 SVGEGT. Trimming took 6 bases from V and 5 from J, leaving 13 bases between them. CDR3 length equals 13 residues. The CDR3 DNA reads as TGTGCCAGCAGACCCCAGGGTAGGGAGACCCAGTACTTC. This gives the protein CASRPQGRETQYF.

This clonotype was seen ten or more times. The chain uses TRBV24-1 and TRBJ2-5; 8 bases map to TRBD1. CDR1 KGHDR and CDR2 SFDVKD come from the germline V gene. This CDR3 region has 13 residues. V trimming: 7 bases; J trimming: 2 bases; junction bases outside the gene matches: 2. The CDR3 sequence is CATRDRAQETQYF. CDR3 DNA: TGTGCCACCAGGGACAGGGCTCAAGAGACCCAGTACTTC.

This clonotype was picked up many times. The chain uses TRBV27 and TRBJ2-7; 12 bases align to TRBD2. Germline V gene sequence: CDR1 MNHEY, CDR2 SMNVEV (reference sequence). The CDR3 totals 16 residues. The J segment lost 2 bases and the V segment lost 5 bases, leaving 7 bases of the junction unmatched. CDR3 region: CASSLTGLAGTYEQYF. Written as DNA, the CDR3 is TGTGCCAGCAGTCTGACAGGACTAGCGGGGACCTACGAGCAGTACTTC.

The sample holds one count of this clonotype. The junction and the germline gene differ at one end; a read error may be behind it. The rearrangement uses TRBV2 and TRBJ2-1, with D perhaps TRBD2 (6 bases). The CDR3 loop spans 20 amino acids. The germline gives CDR1 SNHLY, CDR2 FYNNEI. CDR3 sequence (DNA): TGTGCCAGCAGATCCTCCTCTCTTCCCGGGGGTCCGGGCTCCTACAATGGGCAGTTCTTC. It is translated as CASRSSSLPGGPGSYNGQFF.

This clonotype has at least ten counts. The chain employs TRBV2 and TRBJ2-5, with D possibly matching TRBD1 (6 bases). CDR3 length: 13 residues. The germline CDR1 and CDR2 sequences are SNHLY and FYNNEI. Trimming shortened V by 6 bases and J by 5 bases, and 13 bases separated the two germline ends. The CDR3 coding sequence is TGTGCCAGCAGCGCCAGGGGCAGGGAGACCCAGTACTTC. As protein: CASSARGRETQYF.

This clonotype was seen at least ten times. The V gene is TRBV28, the J gene TRBJ2-7; maybe TRBD1 (5 bases). Deletions cut 3 bases from V and 10 bases from J, with 10 bases between. CDR3 length: 11 residues. The germline V gene has CDR1 MDHEN and CDR2 SYDVKM. CDR3 protein: CASSFQGLQYF. CDR3 in DNA: TGTGCCAGCAGTTTTCAGGGCCTTCAGTACTTC.

The chain joins TRBV20-1 to TRBJ1-6; maybe TRBD1 (5 bases). Germline CDR1 is DFQATT and CDR2 is SNEGSKA (reference sequence). The CDR3 contains 14 residues. V lost 4 bases and J 5 bases, leaving 12 bases between the germline ends. The CDR3 is CSANRGLNNSPLHF. The CDR3 nucleotides read TGCAGTGCTAATCGGGGGTTAAATAATTCACCCCTCCACTTT.

The table lists this clonotype with a few counts. The chain is built from TRBV10-2 and TRBJ1-1; 7 positions match TRBD1. J lost 4 bases, V lost 6 bases, and 5 bases had no gene match. Per the germline V gene, CDR1 is WSHSY and CDR2 is SAAADI. The CDR3 covers 13 residues. CDR3 sequence: CASRQGLVTEAFF. In DNA, the CDR3 is TGCGCCAGCAGACAGGGGTTGGTCACTGAAGCTTTCTTT.

This clonotype has at least ten counts. This chain joins TRBV28 and TRBJ2-1; weak D call: TRBD2 (5 bases). The CDR3 consists of 12 residues. V was pared by 1 base and J by 15 bases, with 13 bases between. Germline V CDR1 and CDR2: MDHEN, SYDVKM. The CDR3, as DNA: TGTGCCAGCAGTTTATCCTCGGGAAGAGGGTTCTTC. Residues: CASSLSSGRGFF.

This clonotype was recorded many times. V is TRBV30 and J is TRBJ2-5, with a possible D match to TRBD2 (6 bases). CDR3 size: 12 residues. CDR1 is GTSNPN and CDR2 is SVGIG in the germline V gene (reference sequence). V lost 1 base, J lost 4 bases, and 7 bases lay in between. CDR3 loop: CAWSAGGETQYF. CDR3 sequence (DNA): TGTGCCTGGAGTGCCGGGGGAGAGACCCAGTACTTC.

This clonotype was detected ten times or more. The CDR3 sequence is CASSLGEQVYGYTF. CDR3 coding DNA: TGTGCCAGCAGCTTAGGCGAACAGGTCTATGGCTACACCTTC. The chain is built from TRBV7-2 and TRBJ1-2; maybe TRBD1 (5 bases). This CDR3 region has 14 residues. V was pared by 1 base and J by 4 bases, with 10 bases between. Per the germline V gene, CDR1 is SGHTA and CDR2 is FQGNSA.

This clonotype was counted ten times or more. This chain joins TRBV30 and TRBJ2-7, with 7 nucleotides matching TRBD1. CDR1 is GTSNPN, CDR2 SVGIG, per germline (reference sequence). The CDR3 has 15 amino acids. V was pared by 1 base and J by 3 bases, with 9 bases of the junction left unmatched. The CDR3 is CAWSGTTGRVYEQYF. The CDR3 nucleotides read TGTGCCTGGAGTGGGACGACAGGGAGAGTCTACGAGCAGTACTTC.

Only a few counts were recorded for this clonotype. The V and J genes are TRBV27 and TRBJ2-5; 8 positions match TRBD1. The germline V gene encodes CDR1 MNHEY and CDR2 SMNVEV (reference sequence). The CDR3 is 15 residues long. V lost 5 bases to trimming and J lost 1 base; unmatched junction nucleotides: 6. The CDR3 region is CASSRGQGAQETQYF. The DNA for the CDR3 is TGTGCCAGCAGTCGCGGGCAGGGGGCCCAAGAGACCCAGTACTTC.

At least ten counts were recorded for this clonotype. This CDR3 reads CASRGLAGSQETQYF. CDR3 nucleotides: TGTGCCAGCAGAGGGCTAGCGGGATCACAAGAGACCCAGTACTTC. V usage is TRBV12-3 or TRBV12-4 and J usage is TRBJ2-5; 9 bases fit TRBD2. V lost 6 bases and J lost 2; bases outside the gene matches: 7. The CDR3 has 15 amino acids.

The J gene is TRBJ1-2, the V gene TRBV27; no firm D call. Deletions cut 0 bases from V and 7 bases from J, with 9 bases between. Germline CDR1 MNHEY, CDR2 SMNVEV (reference sequence). There are 13 residues in the CDR3. This CDR3 reads CASSLSRSTGYTF. The CDR3 nucleotides read TGTGCCAGCAGTTTATCGAGGTCAACTGGCTACACCTTC.

The sample holds a few counts of this clonotype. The rearrangement joins TRBV4-1 to TRBJ2-1; TRBD2 might be the D (6 bases). CDR1 MGHRA and CDR2 YSYEKL come from the germline V gene. The CDR3 is 16 residues long. V was clipped by 0 bases and J by 6 bases, with 15 bases between them. CDR3: CASSQDAGRAGNEQFF. In DNA form, the CDR3 reads TGCGCCAGCAGCCAAGATGCGGGACGGGCGGGCAATGAGCAGTTCTTC.